This T cell receptor beta chain is drawn from a study of CD8+CD57+ T cells in acquired aplastic anemia. Genomic DNA provided the template from which TCR beta VDJ and CDR3 profiles were obtained. TCRdb itself ran the reads through MiXCR, one entry per CDR3 protein. The sample carries about 200,000 distinct CDR3 sequences, approximately 60% recorded once. Selection for sequencing was limited to patients who had shown CD8+CD57+ cell expansion by flow cytometry. The patients all had a severe acquired aplastic anemia diagnosis. This clonotype was sampled from a human donor with aplastic anemia. Sequencing input: sorted CD4+, CD8+, or CD8+CD57+ T cells (not recorded which) from PBMCs.

This CDR3 is CASSEYRDRDTGELFF. The CDR3 coding sequence is TGTGCCAGCAGTGAATACCGGGACAGAGACACCGGGGAGCTGTTTTTT. This sequence joins TRBV25-1 and TRBJ2-2, with 7 positions matching TRBD1. Germline V gene lookup returns CDR1 MGHDK and CDR2 SYGVNS. V shed 0 bases and J 3 bases; nucleotides not matched to a gene: 4. The CDR3 has 16 residues.